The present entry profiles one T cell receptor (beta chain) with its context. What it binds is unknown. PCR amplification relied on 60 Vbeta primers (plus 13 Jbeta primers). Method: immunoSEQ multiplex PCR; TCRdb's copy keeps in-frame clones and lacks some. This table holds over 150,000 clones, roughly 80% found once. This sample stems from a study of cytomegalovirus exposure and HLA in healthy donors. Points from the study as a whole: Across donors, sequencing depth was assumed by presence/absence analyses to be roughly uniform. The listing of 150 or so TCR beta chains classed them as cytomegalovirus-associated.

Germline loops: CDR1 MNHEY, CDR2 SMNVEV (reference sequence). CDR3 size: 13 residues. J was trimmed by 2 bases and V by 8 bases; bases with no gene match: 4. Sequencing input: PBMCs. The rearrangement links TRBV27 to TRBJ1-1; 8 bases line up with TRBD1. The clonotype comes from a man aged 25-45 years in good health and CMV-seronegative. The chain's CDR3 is CASQTGGNTEAFF. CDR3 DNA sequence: TGTGCCAGCCAAACAGGGGGAAACACTGAAGCTTTCTTT.